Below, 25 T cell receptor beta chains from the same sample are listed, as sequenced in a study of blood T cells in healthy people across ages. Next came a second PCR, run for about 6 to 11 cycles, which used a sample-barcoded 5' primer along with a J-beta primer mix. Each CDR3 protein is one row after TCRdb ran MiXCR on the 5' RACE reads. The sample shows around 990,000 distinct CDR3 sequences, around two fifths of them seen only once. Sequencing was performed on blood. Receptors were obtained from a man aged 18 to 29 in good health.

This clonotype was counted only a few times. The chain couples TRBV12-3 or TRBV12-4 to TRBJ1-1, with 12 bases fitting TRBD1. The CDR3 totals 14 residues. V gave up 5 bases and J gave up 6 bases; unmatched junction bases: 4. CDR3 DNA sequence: TGTGCCAGCAGTACCGGGACAGGGGGCTCTGAAGCTTTCTTT. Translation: CASSTGTGGSEAFF.

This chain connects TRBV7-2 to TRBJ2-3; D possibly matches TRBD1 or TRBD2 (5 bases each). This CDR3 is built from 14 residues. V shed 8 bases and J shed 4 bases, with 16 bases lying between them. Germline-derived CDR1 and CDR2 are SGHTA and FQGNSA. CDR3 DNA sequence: TGTGCCAGCTCCGGGCTACTAGGGGCAGATACGCAGTATTTT. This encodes CASSGLLGADTQYF. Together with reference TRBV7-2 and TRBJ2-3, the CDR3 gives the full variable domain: GAGVSQSPSNKVTEKGKDVELRCDPISGHTALYWYRQSLGQGLEFLIYFQGNSAPDKSGLPSDRFSAERTGGSVSTLTIQRTQQEDSAVYLCASSGLLGADTQYFGPGTRLTVL.

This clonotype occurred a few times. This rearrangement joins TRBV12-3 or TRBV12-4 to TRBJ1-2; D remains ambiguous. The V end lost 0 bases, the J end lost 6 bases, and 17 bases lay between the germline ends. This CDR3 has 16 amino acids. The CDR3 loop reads CASSLALRGESHGYTF. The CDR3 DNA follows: TGTGCCAGCAGTTTAGCCTTACGTGGGGAAAGCCATGGCTACACCTTC.

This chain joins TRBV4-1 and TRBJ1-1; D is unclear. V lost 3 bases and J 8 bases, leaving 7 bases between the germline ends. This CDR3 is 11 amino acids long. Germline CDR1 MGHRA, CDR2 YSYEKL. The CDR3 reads CASSHAEEAFF. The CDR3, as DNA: TGCGCCAGCAGCCATGCCGAGGAAGCTTTCTTT.

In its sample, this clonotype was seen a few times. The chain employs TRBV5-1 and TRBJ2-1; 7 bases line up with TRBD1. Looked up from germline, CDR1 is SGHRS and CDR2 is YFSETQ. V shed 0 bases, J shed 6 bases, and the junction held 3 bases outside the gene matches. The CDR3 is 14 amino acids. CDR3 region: CASSLVGQVNEQFF. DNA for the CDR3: TGCGCCAGCAGCTTGGTTGGACAGGTCAATGAGCAGTTCTTC.

DNA for the CDR3: TGTGCCAGCAGCAAAGTAGGCGGCCAGGGGGGCAATCAGCCCCAGCATTTT. Translating gives CASSKVGGQGGNQPQHF. The genes are TRBV21-1 and TRBJ1-5; the table gives TRBD1 as D, unverified against the DNA. TRBV21-1 is given as a pseudogene. The CDR3 loop spans 17 amino acids.

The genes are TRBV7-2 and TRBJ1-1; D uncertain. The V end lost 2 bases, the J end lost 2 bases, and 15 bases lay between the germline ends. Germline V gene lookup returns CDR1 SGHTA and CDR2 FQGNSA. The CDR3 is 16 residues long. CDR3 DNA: TGTGCCAGCAGCTTAAAGTTTAGTCTCCCCAACACTGAAGCTTTCTTT. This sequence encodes CASSLKFSLPNTEAFF.

CDR3 sequence (DNA): TGTGCCACCAGCGGGGGCCCAGATACGCAGTATTTT. Its translation: CATSGGPDTQYF. V is TRBV10-3 and J is TRBJ2-3; the match to TRBD2 covers 8 bases. After removal of 10 bases from V and 4 bases from J, the junction contained 4 bases not matched to a gene. Germline lookup yields CDR1 ENHRY and CDR2 SYGVKD. The CDR3 sequence is 12 residues long.

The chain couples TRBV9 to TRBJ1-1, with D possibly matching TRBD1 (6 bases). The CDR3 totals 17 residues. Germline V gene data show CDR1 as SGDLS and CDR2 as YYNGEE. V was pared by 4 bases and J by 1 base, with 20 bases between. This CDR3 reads CASSRRLTEGGNTEAFF. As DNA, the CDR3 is TGTGCCAGCAGCCGGAGATTGACAGAAGGGGGGAACACTGAAGCTTTCTTT. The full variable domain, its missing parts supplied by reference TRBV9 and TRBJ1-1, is DSGVTQTPKHLITATGQRVTLRCSPRSGDLSVYWYQQSLDQGLQFLIQYYNGEERAKGNILERFSAQQFPDLHSELNLSSLELGDSALYFCASSRRLTEGGNTEAFFGQGTRLTVV.

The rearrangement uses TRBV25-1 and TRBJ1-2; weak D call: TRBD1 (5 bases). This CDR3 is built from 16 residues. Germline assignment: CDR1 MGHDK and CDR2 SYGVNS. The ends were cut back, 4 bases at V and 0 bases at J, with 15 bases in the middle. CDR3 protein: CASSVPGTETNYGYTF. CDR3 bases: TGTGCCAGCAGTGTTCCCGGGACGGAGACTAACTATGGCTACACCTTC.

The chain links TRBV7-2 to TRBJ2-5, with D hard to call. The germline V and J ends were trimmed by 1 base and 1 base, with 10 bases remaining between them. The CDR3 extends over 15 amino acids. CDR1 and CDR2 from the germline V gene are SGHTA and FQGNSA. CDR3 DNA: TGTGCCAGCAGCTTAGTTCGCCTTCCCCAAGAGACCCAGTACTTC. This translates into CASSLVRLPQETQYF.

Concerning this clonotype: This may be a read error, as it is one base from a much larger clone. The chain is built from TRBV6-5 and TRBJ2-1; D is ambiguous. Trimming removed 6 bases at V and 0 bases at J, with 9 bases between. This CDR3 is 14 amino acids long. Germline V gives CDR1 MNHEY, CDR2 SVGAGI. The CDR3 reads CASRYLGSYNEQFF. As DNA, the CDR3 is TGTGCCAGCAGATACCTAGGCTCCTACAATGAGCAGTTCTTC.

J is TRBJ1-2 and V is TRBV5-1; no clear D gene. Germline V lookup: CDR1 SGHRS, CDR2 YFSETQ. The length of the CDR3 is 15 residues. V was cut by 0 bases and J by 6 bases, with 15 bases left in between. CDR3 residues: CASSLAGGEANGYTF. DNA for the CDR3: TGCGCCAGCAGCTTGGCAGGCGGAGAGGCCAATGGCTACACCTTC. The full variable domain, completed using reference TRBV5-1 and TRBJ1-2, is KAGVTQTPRYLIKTRGQQVTLSCSPISGHRSVSWYQQTPGQGLQFLFEYFSETQRNKGNFPGRFSGRQFSNSRSEMNVSTLELGDSALYLCASSLAGGEANGYTFGSGTRLTVV.

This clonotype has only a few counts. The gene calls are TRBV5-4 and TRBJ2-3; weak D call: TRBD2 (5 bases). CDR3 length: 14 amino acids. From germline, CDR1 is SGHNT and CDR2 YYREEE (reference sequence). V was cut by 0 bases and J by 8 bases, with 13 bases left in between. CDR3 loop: CASSLANSGTTQYF. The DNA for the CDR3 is TGTGCCAGCAGCTTGGCCAACAGCGGTACTACGCAGTATTTT.

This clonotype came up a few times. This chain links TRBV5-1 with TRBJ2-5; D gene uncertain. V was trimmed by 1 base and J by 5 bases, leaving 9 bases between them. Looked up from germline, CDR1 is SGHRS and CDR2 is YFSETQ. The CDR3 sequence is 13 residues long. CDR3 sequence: CASSLSDRETQYF. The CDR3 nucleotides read TGCGCCAGCAGCTTGTCAGACCGGGAGACCCAGTACTTC.

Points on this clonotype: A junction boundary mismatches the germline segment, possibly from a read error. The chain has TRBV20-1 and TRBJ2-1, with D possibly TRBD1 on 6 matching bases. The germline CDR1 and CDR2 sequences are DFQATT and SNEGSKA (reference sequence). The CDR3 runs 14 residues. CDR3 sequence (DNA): TGCAGTGCTAGACAGGGGCACTCCTACAAGGAGCAGTTCTTC. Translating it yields CSARQGHSYKEQFF.

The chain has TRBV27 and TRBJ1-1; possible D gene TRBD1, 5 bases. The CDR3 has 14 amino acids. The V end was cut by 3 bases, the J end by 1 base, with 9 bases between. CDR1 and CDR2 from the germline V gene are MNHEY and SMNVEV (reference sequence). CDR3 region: CASSLTAKNTEAFF. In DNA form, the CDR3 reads TGTGCCAGCAGTTTGACAGCCAAGAACACTGAAGCTTTCTTT.

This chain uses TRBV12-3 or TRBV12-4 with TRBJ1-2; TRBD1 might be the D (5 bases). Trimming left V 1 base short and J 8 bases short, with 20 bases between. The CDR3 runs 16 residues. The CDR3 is CASSLGDGRSLWGYTF. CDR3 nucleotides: TGTGCCAGCAGTTTAGGGGACGGGCGTAGCCTATGGGGCTACACCTTC.

CDR3 residues: CAWSGQGISSTDTQYF. CDR3 nucleotides: TGTGCCTGGAGTGGACAGGGAATTTCTAGCACAGATACGCAGTATTTT. The V gene is TRBV30, the J gene TRBJ2-3, with 7 bases identical to TRBD1. Germline V lookup: CDR1 GTSNPN, CDR2 SVGIG (reference sequence). V was clipped by 1 base and J by 0 bases; unmatched bases: 7. This CDR3 is built from 16 residues. Together with reference TRBV30 and TRBJ2-3, the CDR3 gives the full variable domain: SQTIHQWPATLVQPVGSPLSLECTVEGTSNPNLYWYRQAAGRGLQLLFYSVGIGQISSEVPQNLSASRPQDRQFILSSKKLLLSDSGFYLCAWSGQGISSTDTQYFGPGTRLTVL.

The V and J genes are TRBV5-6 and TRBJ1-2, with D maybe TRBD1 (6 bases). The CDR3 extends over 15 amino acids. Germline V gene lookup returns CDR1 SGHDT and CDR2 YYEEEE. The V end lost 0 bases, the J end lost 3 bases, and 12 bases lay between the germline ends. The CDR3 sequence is CASSLEGGEYYGYTF. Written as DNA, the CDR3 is TGTGCCAGCAGCTTGGAGGGGGGAGAATACTATGGCTACACCTTC. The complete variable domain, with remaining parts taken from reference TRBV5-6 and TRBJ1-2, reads DAGVTQSPTHLIKTRGQQVTLRCSPKSGHDTVSWYQQALGQGPQFIFQYYEEEERQRGNFPDRFSGHQFPNYSSELNVNALLLGDSALYLCASSLEGGEYYGYTFGSGTRLTVV.

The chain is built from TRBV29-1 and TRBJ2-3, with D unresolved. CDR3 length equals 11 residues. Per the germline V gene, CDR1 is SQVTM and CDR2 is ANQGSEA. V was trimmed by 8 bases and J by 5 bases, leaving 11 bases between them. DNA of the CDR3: TGCAGCCCCAGGACCGGAGATACGCAGTATTTT. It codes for CSPRTGDTQYF.

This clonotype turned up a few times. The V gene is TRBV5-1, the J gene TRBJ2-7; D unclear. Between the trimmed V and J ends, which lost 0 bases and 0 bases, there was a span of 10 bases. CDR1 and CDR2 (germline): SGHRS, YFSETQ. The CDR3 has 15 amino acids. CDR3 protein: CASSLDLSDSYEQYF. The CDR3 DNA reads TGCGCCAGCAGCTTGGATTTATCAGACTCCTACGAGCAGTACTTC. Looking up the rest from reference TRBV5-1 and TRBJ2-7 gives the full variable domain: KAGVTQTPRYLIKTRGQQVTLSCSPISGHRSVSWYQQTPGQGLQFLFEYFSETQRNKGNFPGRFSGRQFSNSRSEMNVSTLELGDSALYLCASSLDLSDSYEQYFGPGTRLTVT.

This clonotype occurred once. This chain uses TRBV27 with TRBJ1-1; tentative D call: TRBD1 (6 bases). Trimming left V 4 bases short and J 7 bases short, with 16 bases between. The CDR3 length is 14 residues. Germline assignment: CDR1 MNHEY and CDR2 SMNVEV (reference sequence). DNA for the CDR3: TGTGCCAGCAGTTCTTTGGGGGGGGCGATTGAAGCTTTCTTT. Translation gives CASSSLGGAIEAFF.

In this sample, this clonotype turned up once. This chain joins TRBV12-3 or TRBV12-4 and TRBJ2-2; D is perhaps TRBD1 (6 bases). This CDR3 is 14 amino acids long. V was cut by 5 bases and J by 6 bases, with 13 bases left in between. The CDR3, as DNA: TGTGCCAGCAGTGTAACAGGGATCCCCGGGGAGCTGTTTTTT. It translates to CASSVTGIPGELFF.

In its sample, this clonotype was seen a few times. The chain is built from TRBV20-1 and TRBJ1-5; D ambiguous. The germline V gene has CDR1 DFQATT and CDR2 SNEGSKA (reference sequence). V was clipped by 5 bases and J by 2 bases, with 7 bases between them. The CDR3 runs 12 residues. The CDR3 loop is CSAVQGNQPQHF. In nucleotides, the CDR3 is TGCAGTGCTGTCCAGGGCAATCAGCCCCAGCATTTT.